The clone carrying this T cell receptor beta chain was seen only once. The entry originates in a study of control samples from healthy donors and cancer patients. TCRdb keeps only in-frame clones here, not all; method: immunoSEQ multiplex PCR. The profile shows 100,000 to 150,000 clones, roughly nine tenths of them singletons. J was trimmed by 7 bases and V by 5 bases; bases with no gene match: 8. Germline CDR1 and CDR2: SGHTA and FQGNSA. This CDR3 contains 15 residues. The TCR originated in a man aged 18 to 35 in good health. Sequenced: blood. V is TRBV7-2 and J is TRBJ1-6; TRBD1 matches at 7 bases. In DNA form, the CDR3 reads TGTGCCAGCAGCATTGACAGGGCCCAAAATTCACCCCTCCACTTT. Encoded protein: CASSIDRAQNSPLHF. Using reference TRBV7-2 and TRBJ1-6 for the parts outside the CDR3, the full variable domain is GAGVSQSPSNKVTEKGKDVELRCDPISGHTALYWYRQSLGQGLEFLIYFQGNSAPDKSGLPSDRFSAERTGGSVSTLTIQRTQQEDSAVYLCASSIDRAQNSPLHFGNGTRLTVT.